This TCR beta chain was sequenced in a study of shared T cell receptors in the human thymus. Repertoires were generated with immunoSEQ multiplex PCR, while TCRdb's copy carries only in-frame clones and drops some. Among some 760,000 clones listed, 70% to 90% were seen once. Trimming took 2 bases from V and 10 from J, leaving 9 bases between them. This CDR3 contains 13 residues. Germline CDR1 SGHTA, CDR2 FQGTGA. The sample also formed part of further work on human thymus T cells. That work contributes: Resections removed during corrective heart surgery provided the thymus tissue used. V and J gene usage appeared biased in thymic and blood repertoires. There were highly overlapping thymic repertoires among unrelated individuals, as related research reported.

Sample: thymocytes. The chain links TRBV7-3 to TRBJ1-6; D gene uncertain. This clonotype originated in a girl less than two years old with a congenital heart defect. The CDR3 loop reads CASSLREKSPLHF. CDR3 nucleotide sequence: TGTGCCAGCAGCTTACGGGAGAAGTCACCCCTCCACTTT.